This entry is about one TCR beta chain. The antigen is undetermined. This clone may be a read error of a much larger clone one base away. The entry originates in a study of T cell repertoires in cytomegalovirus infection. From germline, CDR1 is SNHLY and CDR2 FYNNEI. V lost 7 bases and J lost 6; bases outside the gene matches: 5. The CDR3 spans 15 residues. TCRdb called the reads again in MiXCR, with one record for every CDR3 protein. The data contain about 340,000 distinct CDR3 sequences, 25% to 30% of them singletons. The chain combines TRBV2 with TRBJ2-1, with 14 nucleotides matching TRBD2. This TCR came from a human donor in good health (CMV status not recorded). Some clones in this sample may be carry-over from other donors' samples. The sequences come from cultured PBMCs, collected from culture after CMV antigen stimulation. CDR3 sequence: CASTLGLAGANEQFF. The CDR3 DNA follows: TGTGCCAGCACACTGGGACTAGCGGGAGCCAATGAGCAGTTCTTC.